This entry describes one TCR beta chain. Antigen unknown. Arm-PCR of CDR3 regions and iRepertoire HTBI primers were used to build TCR beta libraries. Via MiXCR, TCRdb re-called the multiplex PCR reads, giving one row per CDR3 protein. This sample yields roughly 360,000 distinct CDR3 sequences, of which roughly 25% are seen a single time; around a quarter belongs to the top ten. The data derive from a study of regulatory T cells in long-lasting Graves disease. General study results and limits: Lower TCR diversity was seen in persistent Graves' patients than in newly diagnosed ones. Gene preferences differed: TRBV28, TRBJ1-2, TRBJ2-5 in persistent cases.

The V gene's germline CDR1 is DFQATT and CDR2 SNEGSKA (reference sequence). The CDR3 is 13 amino acids. V dropped 4 bases and J dropped 3 bases, with 13 bases sitting between them. The time point was: persistent/refractory GD, antithyroid drugs over 5 years with positive TRAb. There was RNA extracted from PBMCs, and the TCR library was made from it. Guidelines of the American Thyroid Association were used to diagnose Graves' disease. With EDTA tubes as the receptacles, 7 to 9 milliliters of peripheral blood were drawn. This material consisted of peripheral blood mononuclear cells (PBMCs), taken when the disease was refractory, from a patient treated with antithyroid drugs. The receptor's source is a woman aged 40 to 50 with Graves disease. This sequence joins TRBV20-1 and TRBJ2-7; TRBD2 is a possible D gene (6 bases). The DNA for the CDR3 is TGCAGTGCTATTTTAGCGGAAGACTACGAGCAGTACTTC. It codes for CSAILAEDYEQYF.